This TCR beta chain was sequenced in a study of HIV-infected children after antiretroviral therapy interruption. Study information: Continuous-treatment children had median age about 8 years, interruption around 9 years.

This clonotype was detected ten times or more. With V trimmed by 2 bases and J by 6 bases, 12 bases remained unmatched. Germline V lookup: CDR1 SGHTA, CDR2 FQGNSA. This CDR3 has 16 amino acids. RNA-based 3' RACE libraries used unique molecular identifiers. TCRdb re-analysed the 3' RACE reads in MiXCR, keeping a single row per CDR3 protein. The sample consists of under 50,000 distinct CDR3 sequences, approximately 4% of them appearing once. Sample treatment: PENTA 11 planned treatment interruption arm or continuous ART arm. Samples needed at least 5 million viable cryopreserved PBMCs. The sample here was CD45RA+ CD4+ T cells from PBMCs, pooled from several time points, taken from a donor given antiretroviral therapy, either interrupted or continuous. Noted subset: naive CD4+ CD45RA+ CD45RO- T cells. This chain connects TRBV7-2 to TRBJ2-7, with 8 bases aligning to TRBD2. The receptor was derived from a pool of human donors with HIV. CDR3: CASSLNAGGTSGEQYF. CDR3 sequence (DNA): TGTGCCAGCAGCTTAAACGCGGGAGGCACATCCGGCGAGCAGTACTTC.